These 28 T cell receptor beta chains share one sample of origin, sequenced in a study of technical replicates of blood from a few donors. Here immunoSEQ multiplex PCR was the method, and the copy in TCRdb shows in-frame clones only, minus some. The sample shows approximately 81,000 clones, about 97% of them seen only once. Source material: T cells isolated from PBMCs. All receptors come from a human donor in good health.

This clone was counted a single time. The V and J genes are TRBV6-5 and TRBJ1-4, with TRBD1 matching 9 bases. Trimming removed 0 bases from V and 8 bases from J; junction bases left unmatched: 4. Germline loops: CDR1 MNHEY, CDR2 SVGAGI. The CDR3 extends over 15 amino acids. Here the CDR3 reads CASSYSDRGGEKLFF. The CDR3 DNA reads TGTGCCAGCAGTTACTCGGACAGGGGAGGCGAAAAACTGTTTTTT.

The CDR3 spells CASSLVGTGGPGYTF. Written as DNA, the CDR3 is TGTGCCAGCAGCTTAGTCGGGACAGGTGGGCCTGGCTACACCTTC. V and J are TRBV28 and TRBJ1-2; 8 nucleotides agree with TRBD1. The V segment lost 6 bases and the J segment 7 bases; nucleotides outside the gene matches: 13. This CDR3 region has 15 residues. Per the germline V gene, CDR1 is MDHEN and CDR2 is SYDVKM.

This chain links TRBV20-1 with TRBJ2-1, with D maybe TRBD1 (6 bases). The CDR3 totals 11 residues. CDR1 and CDR2 (germline): DFQATT, SNEGSKA (reference sequence). CDR3 sequence: CSEGDNNEQFF. The CDR3 DNA is TGCAGCGAGGGGGACAACAATGAGCAGTTCTTC.

This chain links TRBV29-1 with TRBJ2-1; 12 bases match TRBD2. Germline loops: CDR1 SQVTM, CDR2 ANQGSEA. This CDR3 comprises 16 residues. Trimming took 7 bases from V and 0 from J; bases not matched to a gene: 7. The CDR3: CSGGLAGFSSYNEQFF. CDR3 coding DNA: TGCAGCGGAGGACTAGCGGGGTTTAGCTCCTACAATGAGCAGTTCTTC.

The J gene is TRBJ1-1, the V gene TRBV5-1; D is possibly TRBD1 (6 bases). The CDR3 length is 14 residues. From germline, CDR1 is SGHRS and CDR2 YFSETQ. The V gene lost 3 bases and the J gene lost 3 bases, with 12 bases spanning the gap. The CDR3 here is CASSSTGRDTEAFF. The DNA for the CDR3 is TGCGCCAGCAGCTCCACAGGGAGGGACACTGAAGCTTTCTTT.

The rearrangement uses TRBV6-5 and TRBJ2-3; D possibly corresponds to TRBD1 (6 bases). Germline V CDR1 and CDR2: MNHEY, SVGAGI. Deletions cut 5 bases from V and 3 bases from J, with 12 bases between. This CDR3 is built from 14 residues. In nucleotides, the CDR3 is TGTGCCAGCAGTCTAGGGGGTGGAACAGATACGCAGTATTTT. Protein: CASSLGGGTDTQYF.

V is TRBV7-8 and J is TRBJ1-3; D is undetermined. The CDR3 runs to 18 residues. The V and J ends lost 4 bases and 4 bases respectively, with 23 bases between them. Germline V gene sequence: CDR1 SGHVS, CDR2 FQNEAQ. In nucleotides, the CDR3 is TGTGCCAGCAGCTCCTTTCGATTTTCGGGATCCCAGGGAAACACCATATATTTT. Protein product: CASSSFRFSGSQGNTIYF.

The CDR3 nucleotides read TGTGCCAGCAGTTTAAAAATCTCCTACAATGAGCAGTTCTTC. Protein: CASSLKISYNEQFF. The chain carries TRBV6-6 and TRBJ2-1; D gene unclear. The CDR3 consists of 14 residues. Germline CDR1 reads MNHNY; CDR2 reads SVGAGI (reference sequence). Trimming took 4 bases from V and 0 from J, leaving 7 bases between them.

The V call is TRBV5-4, the J call TRBJ2-5, with TRBD1 as a possible D gene (5 bases). Between the trimmed V and J ends, which lost 4 bases and 5 bases, there was a span of 9 bases. The V gene's germline CDR1 is SGHNT and CDR2 YYREEE (reference sequence). CDR3 size: 12 residues. The CDR3 sequence is CASSRGWETQYF. In DNA, the CDR3 is TGTGCCAGCAGCAGGGGTTGGGAGACCCAGTACTTC. Looking up the rest from reference TRBV5-4 and TRBJ2-5 gives the full variable domain: ETGVTQSPTHLIKTRGQQVTLRCSSQSGHNTVSWYQQALGQGPQFIFQYYREEENGRGNFPPRFSGLQFPNYSSELNVNALELDDSALYLCASSRGWETQYFGPGTRLLVL.

The rearrangement links TRBV27 to TRBJ1-1, with 8 nucleotides matching TRBD1. V lost 6 bases, J lost 1 base, and 1 base stayed unmatched. Germline V lookup: CDR1 MNHEY, CDR2 SMNVEV (reference sequence). The CDR3 runs 13 residues. The CDR3 nucleotides are TGTGCCAGCAGGGACAGGGAGAACACTGAAGCTTTCTTT. Translated: CASRDRENTEAFF.

The V gene is TRBV7-9, the J gene TRBJ1-1, with unresolved D. V was cut by 4 bases and J by 1 base, with 10 bases left in between. The CDR3 runs 14 residues. CDR1 and CDR2 (germline): SEHNR, FQNEAQ (reference sequence). CDR3 sequence: CASSSLDKNTEAFF. The CDR3 DNA sequence: TGTGCCAGCAGCTCACTCGACAAGAACACTGAAGCTTTCTTT.

This chain joins TRBV14 and TRBJ2-1, with no clear D. V dropped 0 bases and J dropped 4 bases, with 10 bases sitting between them. Germline V gives CDR1 SGHDN, CDR2 FVKESK. The CDR3 spans 15 residues. The CDR3 DNA reads TGTGCCAGCAGCCAAGATCCCGACATGTACAATGAGCAGTTCTTC. Protein sequence: CASSQDPDMYNEQFF.

The genes are TRBV6-1 and TRBJ2-1, with 10 bases that match TRBD2. The CDR3 length is 15 residues. Germline V CDR1 and CDR2: MNHNS, SASEGT. V shed 2 bases and J 7 bases; nucleotides not matched to a gene: 5. The CDR3 sequence is CASSESGGAKNEQFF. In nucleotides, the CDR3 is TGTGCCAGCAGTGAAAGCGGGGGGGCGAAAAATGAGCAGTTCTTC.

The rearrangement uses TRBV2 and TRBJ1-1; 7 bases are shared with TRBD1. Germline lookup yields CDR1 SNHLY and CDR2 FYNNEI. This CDR3 has 14 amino acids. J gave up 2 bases and V 5 bases, and 5 bases lay outside the gene matches. CDR3 coding DNA: TGTGCCAGCAGTACCTGGACAGGTAACACTGAAGCTTTCTTT. It encodes CASSTWTGNTEAFF.

This chain uses TRBV27 with TRBJ1-4, with TRBD1 as a possible D gene (5 bases). The germline V gene has CDR1 MNHEY and CDR2 SMNVEV (reference sequence). Trimming took off 5 bases at V and 7 bases at J, with 14 bases between the two ends. The length of the CDR3 is 14 residues. The DNA of the CDR3 is TGTGCCAGCAGTACAACAGGTTATACTGAAAAACTGTTTTTT. Protein product: CASSTTGYTEKLFF.

The chain recombines TRBV2 with TRBJ2-6; possibly TRBD2 for D (5 bases). Trimming cost V 6 bases and J 2 bases, with 5 bases left between them. The CDR3 consists of 13 residues. CDR1 is SNHLY and CDR2 is FYNNEI in the germline V gene. CDR3 loop: CASSGTGANVLTF. The CDR3 DNA reads TGTGCCAGCAGCGGGACTGGGGCCAACGTCCTGACTTTC.

The rearrangement uses TRBV2 and TRBJ1-1; 7 nucleotides agree with TRBD1. The CDR3 is 17 residues long. After removal of 6 bases from V and 3 bases from J, the junction contained 16 bases not matched to a gene. The germline CDR1 and CDR2 sequences are SNHLY and FYNNEI. CDR3 protein: CASRAPGTVSHYTEAFF. CDR3 DNA: TGTGCCAGCAGAGCGCCTGGGACAGTTTCACATTACACTGAAGCTTTCTTT.

Note on this clone: This same CDR3 is encoded by further DNA sequences in the sample. The rearrangement uses TRBV5-1 and TRBJ1-1; possibly TRBD1 for D (5 bases). This CDR3 contains 13 residues. The ends were cut back, 1 base at V and 4 bases at J, with 8 bases in the middle. Per germline, CDR1 SGHRS and CDR2 YFSETQ. The CDR3 DNA reads TGCGCCAGCAGCTTGACAGGCGGCACTGAAGCTTTCTTT. Its protein product is CASSLTGGTEAFF.

The rearrangement joins TRBV9 to TRBJ2-7; tentative D call: TRBD1 (5 bases). Trimming pared 4 bases from V and 2 bases from J, leaving 13 bases between. This CDR3 region has 14 residues. CDR1 is SGDLS, CDR2 YYNGEE, per germline. The CDR3 nucleotides read TGTGCCAGCAGCCCAGGGCCGGAAACCTACGAGCAGTACTTC. Amino acid sequence: CASSPGPETYEQYF.

The V and J genes are TRBV7-2 and TRBJ1-1, with D tentatively TRBD1 (5 bases). Per the germline V gene, CDR1 is SGHTA and CDR2 is FQGNSA. Trimming cost V 4 bases and J 5 bases, with 17 bases left between them. CDR3 length: 15 residues. CDR3 sequence: CASSYIGGVRTEAFF. The CDR3 region has the DNA TGTGCCAGCAGCTACATCGGGGGAGTGCGGACTGAAGCTTTCTTT.

The chain has TRBV4-2 and TRBJ1-1; D gene uncertain. CDR1 and CDR2 (germline): LGHNA, YNFKEQ. The CDR3 is made up of 14 amino acids. The V end was cut by 0 bases, the J end by 5 bases, with 10 bases between. CDR3 nucleotide sequence: TGTGCCAGCAGCCAAGATGCTGGGAGGACTGAAGCTTTCTTT. This gives the protein CASSQDAGRTEAFF.

The V and J genes are TRBV27 and TRBJ1-4; a weak D match, TRBD1 (5 bases). Germline CDR1 MNHEY, CDR2 SMNVEV (reference sequence). The CDR3 consists of 11 residues. V was trimmed by 5 bases and J by 10 bases, leaving 8 bases between them. The CDR3 DNA follows: TGTGCCAGCAGTCCCGGGGGAAAACTGTTTTTT. Translating gives CASSPGGKLFF.

The chain uses TRBV10-2 and TRBJ1-6, with D possibly matching TRBD1 (6 bases). CDR1 is WSHSY and CDR2 is SAAADI in the germline V gene. Trimming removed 4 bases at V and 6 bases at J, with 13 bases between. The CDR3 has 15 residues. The DNA for the CDR3 is TGCGCCAGCAGTGCCCCGACAGGCACTAATTCACCCCTCCACTTT. It is translated as CASSAPTGTNSPLHF.

This sequence joins TRBV11-2 and TRBJ1-1; 9 nucleotides align to TRBD1. Germline V CDR1 and CDR2: SGHAT, FQNNGV. V shed 0 bases and J 6 bases; nucleotides not matched to a gene: 5. The CDR3 consists of 15 residues. The CDR3 coding sequence is TGTGCCAGCAGCTTAGATCACAGGGGGCTGGCTGAAGCTTTCTTT. Protein: CASSLDHRGLAEAFF.

The chain couples TRBV10-1 to TRBJ2-3; the match to TRBD2 covers 14 bases. This CDR3 has 18 amino acids. The V gene's germline CDR1 is WNHNN and CDR2 SYGVQD (reference sequence). V trimming: 2 bases; J trimming: 0 bases; junction bases outside the gene matches: 4. In DNA, the CDR3 is TGCGCCAGCAGTGAGGTTGGGACTAGCGGGGGAAGCACAGATACGCAGTATTTT. As protein: CASSEVGTSGGSTDTQYF.

This chain connects TRBV10-3 to TRBJ1-2, with 9 bases aligning to TRBD1. The V gene end was trimmed by 4 bases and the J gene end by 0 bases; junction bases not matched to a gene: 0. Germline V lookup: CDR1 ENHRY, CDR2 SYGVKD. The CDR3 runs 14 residues. The CDR3 here is CAISGDRANYGYTF. DNA of the CDR3: TGTGCCATCAGTGGGGACAGGGCTAACTATGGCTACACCTTC.

This chain joins TRBV5-1 and TRBJ2-5, with D perhaps TRBD2 (5 bases). Germline V gene sequence: CDR1 SGHRS, CDR2 YFSETQ. The CDR3 consists of 13 residues. Trimming removed 1 base at V and 3 bases at J, with 7 bases between. CDR3 sequence reads: CASSLTSEETQYF. The CDR3 DNA reads TGCGCCAGCAGCTTGACTAGTGAAGAGACCCAGTACTTC. Full variable domain (remainder filled in from reference TRBV5-1 and TRBJ2-5): KAGVTQTPRYLIKTRGQQVTLSCSPISGHRSVSWYQQTPGQGLQFLFEYFSETQRNKGNFPGRFSGRQFSNSRSEMNVSTLELGDSALYLCASSLTSEETQYFGPGTRLLVL.

J is TRBJ2-7 and V is TRBV28, with D possibly TRBD1 on 6 matching bases. Trimming removed 1 base at V and 1 base at J, with 29 bases between. CDR1 and CDR2 (germline): MDHEN, SYDVKM. The CDR3 totals 21 residues. CDR3 sequence (DNA): TGTGCCAGCAGTTTATCTCTGGTTCAGGGGCCCGTTACCCCGAAATCCTACGAGCAGTACTTC. Its protein is CASSLSLVQGPVTPKSYEQYF.